Listed below are T cell receptor beta chains from one sample, sequenced in a study of spatial heterogeneity in lung cancer. From the 5' RACE reads, TCRdb called clonotypes with MiXCR, one entry per CDR3 protein. The repertoire has 26,000 or so distinct CDR3 sequences, roughly 8% of them found once; the top ten carry around 36%. The sequencing used PBMCs, collected at surgery. The origin of the receptors is a female donor with early-stage non-small cell lung cancer. CDR3s leave out the opening cysteine and the closing phenylalanine or tryptophan.

>TRBV20-1|TRBJ2-5|13
SARDPGPRRETQY
>TRBV2|TRBJ2-3|12
ASGEKTSTDTQY
>TRBV28|TRBJ1-5|12
ASSLVWAGQPQH
>TRBV6-5|TRBJ2-1|14
ASSYSRASGSNEQF
>TRBV7-8|TRBJ2-3|11
ASVGRGTDTQY
>TRBV30|TRBJ2-1|12
AWTGASSYNEQF
>TRBV6-2/TRBV6-3|TRBJ1-5|12
ASSYSGSYQPQH
>TRBV12-3/TRBV12-4|TRBJ2-3|12
ASSFGPQEGKQY
>TRBV15|TRBJ2-7|13
ATSIGTGYPREQY
>TRBV5-4|TRBJ1-1|12
ASSQTDRLPEAF
>TRBV27|TRBJ2-1|16
ASSFLGLAGAVNNEQF
>TRBV14|TRBJ2-1|11
ASSQGRYNEQF
>TRBV5-1|TRBJ2-6|13
ASSTRTAGANVLT
>TRBV29-1|TRBJ2-3|12
SVEDVLGPDTQY
>TRBV3-1|TRBJ2-2|14
ASSQEGTGLTGELF